These T cell receptor beta chains were read from a single sample in a study of blood T cell repertoires in COVID-19. TCRdb's table, derived via immunoSEQ multiplex PCR, lists solely in-frame clones and lacks some. Among roughly 200,000 clones listed, less than 85% were seen once. Material: PBMCs or T cells enriched from blood (not recorded which). These receptors were collected from a woman between 55 and 75 years old with acute COVID-19. Each CDR3 is given with its conserved first and last residue. Each record gives: clone size, V gene, J gene, D gene, CDR3 DNA, CDR3 protein. A D gene is named only where the DNA matches it firmly. Some rows have no size entry. The others give once, few or many, or a class for an expanded clone.

.	TRBV6-5	TRBJ2-3	.	TGTGCCAGCAGTTACGGGGCAGGGGTCACAGATACGCAGTATTTT	CASSYGAGVTDTQYF
once	TRBV5-1	TRBJ2-5	TRBD2	TGCGCCAGCAGCTTAAGCGGGGGGACACAAGAGACCCAGTACTTC	CASSLSGGTQETQYF
.	TRBV11-2	TRBJ1-4	.	TGTGCCAGCAGCCCCCAAGGCGGGGCGGGTGAAAAACTGTTTTTT	CASSPQGGAGEKLFF
.	TRBV18	TRBJ1-1	.	TGTGCCAGCTCACCACTTTCACAGATGAACACTGAAGCTTTCTTT	CASSPLSQMNTEAFF
.	TRBV7-2	TRBJ1-3	.	TGTGCCAGCAGCTTCCAAACAGGAATCTCTGGAAACACCATATATTTT	CASSFQTGISGNTIYF
once	TRBV2	TRBJ2-5	.	TGTGCCAGCAGTGCCACGGGGATACAAGAGACCCAGTACTTC	CASSATGIQETQYF
.	TRBV7-2	TRBJ1-2	.	TGTGCCAGCAGCTTGGCAGCGGCATACTATGGCTACACCTTC	CASSLAAAYYGYTF
.	TRBV12-3/TRBV12-4	TRBJ1-1	.	TGTGCCAGCAGTTTGGGCCAGAACACTGAAGCTTTCTTT	CASSLGQNTEAFF
.	TRBV6-6	TRBJ1-2	TRBD1	TGTGCCAGCAGTCCGACGACCGGGACAGGGGGCCTCGGTGGCTACACCTTC	CASSPTTGTGGLGGYTF
.	TRBV5-5	TRBJ1-2	.	TGTGCCAGCAGCTTTAAGGGGGAAAGTGGCTACACCTTC	CASSFKGESGYTF
.	TRBV4-3	TRBJ1-2	.	TGCGCCAGCAGCCAAGATTATGGGGAGCCCAACTATGGCTACACCTTC	CASSQDYGEPNYGYTF
.	TRBV18	TRBJ2-5	.	TGTGCCAGCTCACGGTCCCGACCACAGTCGTACCAAGAGACCCAGTACTTC	CASSRSRPQSYQETQYF
.	TRBV6-2/TRBV6-3	TRBJ2-3	.	TGTGCCAGCAGTTACGGGCAGAGCACAGATACGCAGTATTTT	CASSYGQSTDTQYF
.	TRBV6-5	TRBJ1-4	TRBD1	TGTGCCAGCAGTTACAGTCCGACAGGGAGAAGCGAAAAACTGTTTTTT	CASSYSPTGRSEKLFF
few	TRBV11-3	TRBJ2-7	.	TGTGCCAGCAGCTTAGTAGGGGCAGCCGAGCAGTACTTC	CASSLVGAAEQYF
.	TRBV5-1	TRBJ1-1	.	TGCGCCAGCAGCTTGGCCCCGGGGAACACTGAAGCTTTCTTT	CASSLAPGNTEAFF
.	TRBV4-3	TRBJ1-6	TRBD1	TGCGCCAGCAGCCACCGACAGGGAGATAATTCACCCCTCCACTTT	CASSHRQGDNSPLHF
.	TRBV27	TRBJ2-3	TRBD2	TGTGCCAGCAGTTTCAGAGCGGGGGGCGGCACAGATACGCAGTATTTT	CASSFRAGGGTDTQYF
.	TRBV5-1	TRBJ2-3	TRBD2	TGCGCCAGCAGCCTGGGGGAGGGCGCAGATACGCAGTATTTT	CASSLGEGADTQYF
.	TRBV2	TRBJ2-2	TRBD2	TGTGCCAGCAGTAAAAGCGGGGTTGCCACCGGGGAGCTGTTTTTT	CASSKSGVATGELFF
.	TRBV4-3	TRBJ1-2	TRBD1	TGCGCCAGCAGCCAAGCGGTGGGACAGGGGTACTATGGCTACACCTTC	CASSQAVGQGYYGYTF
.	TRBV9	TRBJ2-5	TRBD2	TGTGCCAGCAGCGCCCTGACTAGCGGGAGCCTTAAAGAGACCCAGTACTTC	CASSALTSGSLKETQYF
.	TRBV11-2	TRBJ2-3	.	TGTGCCTACAATGAAGTCGGCACAGATACGCAGTATTTT	CAYNEVGTDTQYF
.	TRBV18	TRBJ1-2	TRBD1	TGTGCCAGCTCACAGGACAGGGAGTTGGGCTACACCTTC	CASSQDRELGYTF
.	TRBV11-3	TRBJ2-3	TRBD1	TGTGCCAGCAGCCTATTCGGACAGGGGGCAGATACGCAGTATTTT	CASSLFGQGADTQYF
.	TRBV5-1	TRBJ2-1	.	TGCGCCAGCAAGGGGTCCATGGGATTAGGGGAGCAGTTCTTC	CASKGSMGLGEQFF
.	TRBV5-8	TRBJ1-6	.	TGTGCCAGCACCCTGTCCCGACAGAGCTCCTATAATTCACCCCTCCACTTT	CASTLSRQSSYNSPLHF
.	TRBV5-6	TRBJ2-7	.	TGTGCCAGCAGCCTGGCCGCCTACGAGCAGTACTTC	CASSLAAYEQYF
.	TRBV7-9	TRBJ1-3	TRBD1	TGTGCCAGCAGCCTTACCACAGGGGCGGGAAACACCATATATTTT	CASSLTTGAGNTIYF
.	TRBV9	TRBJ1-5	TRBD1	TGTGCCAGCAGCTCAACGGGGACAGGGAATCAGCCCCAGCATTTT	CASSSTGTGNQPQHF
many	TRBV3-1/TRBV3-2	TRBJ2-1	.	TGTGCCAGCAGCCAAGATCTTGGTAGCTGGAATGAGCAGTTCTTC	CASSQDLGSWNEQFF
once	TRBV10-1	TRBJ2-1	TRBD2	TGCGCCGGGACGGTGCGGGAGGGCCCTGAGCAGTTCTTC	CAGTVREGPEQFF
.	TRBV3-1/TRBV3-2	TRBJ1-1	.	TGTGCCAGCAGTCAGGGGTCTGAAGCTTTCTTT	CASSQGSEAFF
.	TRBV7-2	TRBJ1-5	.	TGTGCCAGCAGCTTACAGGAAAATCAGCCCCAGCATTTT	CASSLQENQPQHF
.	TRBV3-1/TRBV3-2	TRBJ2-5	TRBD1	TGTGCCAGCAGCCGGCTTCAGAGGACAGGAGAGACCCAGTACTTC	CASSRLQRTGETQYF
once	TRBV6-1	TRBJ2-3	TRBD2	TGTGCCAGCAGTGAATGGCGGGGCGGGGGGACAGATACGCAGTATTTT	CASSEWRGGGTDTQYF
.	TRBV7-5	TRBJ2-2	.	TGTGCCAGAAGCGGGACCGGGACAGGGTTCCCCGGGGAGCTGTTTTTT	CARSGTGTGFPGELFF
.	TRBV7-9	TRBJ2-7	.	TGTGCCAGCAGCTTGACAGGTAGCTCCTACGAGCAGTACTTC	CASSLTGSSYEQYF
.	TRBV19	TRBJ2-3	TRBD2	TGTGCCAGTAGTATAGATCCGACTAGCGGGCGCACAGATACGCAGTATTTT	CASSIDPTSGRTDTQYF
.	TRBV7-8	TRBJ2-3	TRBD2	TGTGCCAGCAGCTTAGGAATACCGGGACTAGCGGTAAAGACGCAGTATTTT	CASSLGIPGLAVKTQYF
.	TRBV24-1	TRBJ2-2	.	TGTGCCACCAGTGCTGATCCGGGTTTGGCCGGGGAGCTGTTTTTT	CATSADPGLAGELFF
.	TRBV3-1/TRBV3-2	TRBJ1-5	.	TGTGCCAGCAGCCAGACAGTGGGTCAGCCCCAGCATTTT	CASSQTVGQPQHF
.	TRBV9	TRBJ2-3	TRBD2	TGTGCCAGCAGCGTAGCCCGGGGAGGGGGCACAGATACGCAGTATTTT	CASSVARGGGTDTQYF
few	TRBV19	TRBJ2-2	.	TGTGCCAGTAGGGCCTCCGGGGTTACCGGGGAGCTGTTTTTT	CASRASGVTGELFF